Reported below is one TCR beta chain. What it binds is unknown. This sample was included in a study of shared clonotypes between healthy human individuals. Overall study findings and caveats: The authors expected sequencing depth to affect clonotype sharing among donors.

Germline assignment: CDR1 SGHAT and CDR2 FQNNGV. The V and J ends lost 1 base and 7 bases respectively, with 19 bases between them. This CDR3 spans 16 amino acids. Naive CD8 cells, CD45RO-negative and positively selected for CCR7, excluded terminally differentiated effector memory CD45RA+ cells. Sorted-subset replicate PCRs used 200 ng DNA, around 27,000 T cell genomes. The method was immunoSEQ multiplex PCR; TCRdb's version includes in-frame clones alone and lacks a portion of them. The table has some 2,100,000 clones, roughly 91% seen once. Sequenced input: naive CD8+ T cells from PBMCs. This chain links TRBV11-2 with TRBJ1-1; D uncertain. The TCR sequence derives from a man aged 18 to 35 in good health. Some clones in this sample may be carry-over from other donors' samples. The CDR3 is CASSLAVEFGSREAFF. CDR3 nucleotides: TGTGCCAGCAGCTTAGCGGTTGAATTCGGCAGCCGTGAAGCTTTCTTT.